This paragraph covers one TCR beta chain sequence. Its target is not known. The sample originates from a study of cytomegalovirus exposure and HLA in healthy donors. Donors likely had unrecorded immune exposures despite being nominally healthy when sampled. V lost 3 bases, J lost 4 bases, and 9 bases lay in between. Germline CDR1 reads SEHNR; CDR2 reads FQNEAQ (reference sequence). This CDR3 region has 14 residues. 13 Jbeta primers and 60 Vbeta primers were used for the PCR. Here immunoSEQ multiplex PCR was the method, and the copy in TCRdb shows in-frame clones only, minus some. The profile shows 100,000 to 150,000 clones, 80% of them singletons. Findings and limits, study-wide: Evidence from a later analysis indicated that most CMV-associated TCR beta chains looked HLA-restricted. Sequencing probably produced one cluster of sequence variants that were highly shared. According to the study, 160 or so TCR beta chains were cytomegalovirus-associated.

This sequence originates from a man aged 30 to 45 in good health and CMV-seropositive. The rearrangement uses TRBV7-9 and TRBJ1-4; a weak D match, TRBD1 (5 bases). Sequenced sample: PBMCs. The chain's CDR3 is CASSFGHDNEKLFF. The CDR3 DNA follows: TGTGCCAGCAGCTTCGGACACGATAATGAAAAACTGTTTTTT. Drawing the rest from reference TRBV7-9 and TRBJ1-4, the complete variable domain is DTGVSQNPRHKITKRGQNVTFRCDPISEHNRLYWYRQTLGQGPEFLTYFQNEAQLEKSRLLSDRFSAERPKGSFSTLEIQRTEQGDSAMYLCASSFGHDNEKLFFGSGTQLSVL.